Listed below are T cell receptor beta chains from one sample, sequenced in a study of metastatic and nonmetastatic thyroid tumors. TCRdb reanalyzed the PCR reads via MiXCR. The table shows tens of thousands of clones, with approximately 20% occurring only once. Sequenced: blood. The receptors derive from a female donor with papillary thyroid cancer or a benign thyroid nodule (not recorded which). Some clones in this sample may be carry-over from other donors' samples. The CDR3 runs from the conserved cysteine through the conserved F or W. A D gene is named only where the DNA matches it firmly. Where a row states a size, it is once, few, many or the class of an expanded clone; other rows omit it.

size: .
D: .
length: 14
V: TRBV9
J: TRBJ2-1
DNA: TGTGCCAGCAGCCATGGGTCAGCGAGGTATGAGCAGTTCTTC
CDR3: CASSHGSARYEQFF

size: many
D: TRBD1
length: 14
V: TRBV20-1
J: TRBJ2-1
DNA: TGCAGTGCCAACCGGGACAGGAGGTACAATGAGCAGTTCTTC
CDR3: CSANRDRRYNEQFF

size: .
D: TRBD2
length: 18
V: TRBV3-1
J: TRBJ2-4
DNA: TGTGCCAGCAGCCAAGTTGGCGCCCTAGCGGGAGCCAAAAACATTCAGTACTTC
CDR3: CASSQVGALAGAKNIQYF

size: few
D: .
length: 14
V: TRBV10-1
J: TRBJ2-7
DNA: TGCGCCAGCAGTGATCCTACTGGAACCTACGAGCAGTACTTC
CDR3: CASSDPTGTYEQYF

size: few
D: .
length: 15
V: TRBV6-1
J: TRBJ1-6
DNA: TGTGCCAGCAGTGAAGGTTTGGACGGAAATTCACCCCTCCACTTT
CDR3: CASSEGLDGNSPLHF

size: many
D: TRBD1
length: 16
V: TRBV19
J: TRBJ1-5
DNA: TGTGCCAGTAGGAGGGGACTGGACAGGGGTAATCAGCCCCAGCATTTT
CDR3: CASRRGLDRGNQPQHF

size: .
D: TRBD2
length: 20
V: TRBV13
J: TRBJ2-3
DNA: TGTGCCAGCAGCACCCCTAAAGCTAGCGGGAGAGAGGGGTCGGTAGATACGCAGTATTTT
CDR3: CASSTPKASGREGSVDTQYF

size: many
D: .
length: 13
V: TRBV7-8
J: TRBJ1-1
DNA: TGTGCCAGCAGCTTAGTAGGGGACACTGAAGCTTTCTTT
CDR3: CASSLVGDTEAFF

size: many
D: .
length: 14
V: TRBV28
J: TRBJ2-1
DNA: TGTGCCAGCAGTTTATTACCTCGGAACAATGAGCAGTTCTTC
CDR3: CASSLLPRNNEQFF

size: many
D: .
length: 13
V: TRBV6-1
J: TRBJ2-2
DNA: TGTGCCAGCACCCCGGGATGGACCGGGGAGCTGTTTTTT
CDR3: CASTPGWTGELFF

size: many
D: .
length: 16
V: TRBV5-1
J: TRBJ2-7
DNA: TGCGCCAGCAGCTTGTCACGCCTAACGTCAGGGGACGAGCAGTACTTC
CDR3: CASSLSRLTSGDEQYF

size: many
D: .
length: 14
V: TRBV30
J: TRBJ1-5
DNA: TGTGCCTGGAGTGTTAACGAGGGGCGTGAGCCCCAGCATTTT
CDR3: CAWSVNEGREPQHF

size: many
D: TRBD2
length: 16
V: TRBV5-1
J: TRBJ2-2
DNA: TGCGCCAGCAGCTTGGTAGCGGGAGCCTGCACCGGGGAGCTGTTTTTT
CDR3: CASSLVAGACTGELFF

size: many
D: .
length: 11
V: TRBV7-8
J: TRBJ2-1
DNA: TGTGCCAGCGGCCAAAACGGGGAGCAGTTCTTC
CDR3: CASGQNGEQFF

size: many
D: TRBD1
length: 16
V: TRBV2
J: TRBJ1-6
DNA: TGTGCCAGCAGTGAAGGTGGGACAGCTATTTCGACACCCCTCCACTTT
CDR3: CASSEGGTAISTPLHF

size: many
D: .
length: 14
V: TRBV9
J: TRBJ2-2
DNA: TGTGCCAGCAGCTCCGCGGGCGGCACCGGGGAGCTGTTTTTT
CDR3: CASSSAGGTGELFF

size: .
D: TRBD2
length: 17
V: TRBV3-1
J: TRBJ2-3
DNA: TGTGCCAGCAGCCTAGCGGGAGGGCGGATGTGGAAAGATAAGCAGTATTTT
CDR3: CASSLAGGRMWKDKQYF

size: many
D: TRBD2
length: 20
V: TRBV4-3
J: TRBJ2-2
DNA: TGCGCCAGCAGCCAAGATAGGGGGCTAGCGGGAGTGGGGCGGGCCGGGGAGCTGTTTTTT
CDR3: CASSQDRGLAGVGRAGELFF

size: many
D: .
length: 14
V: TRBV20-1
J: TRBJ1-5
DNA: TGCAGTGCTAGAGATAATAATGGAGGTCAGCCCCAGCATTTT
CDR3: CSARDNNGGQPQHF

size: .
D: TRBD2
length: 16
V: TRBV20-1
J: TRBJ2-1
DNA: TGCAGTGCCAGCGGTGTTGTCCGGGAGGGCCTCCCTGAGCAGTTCTTC
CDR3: CSASGVVREGLPEQFF

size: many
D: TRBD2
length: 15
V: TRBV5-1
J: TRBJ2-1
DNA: TGCGCCAGCAGCCTCGGGGGGGTTTCCCACAATGAGCAGTTCTTC
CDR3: CASSLGGVSHNEQFF

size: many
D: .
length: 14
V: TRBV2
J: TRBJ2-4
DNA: TGTGCCAGCAGTGAAGCGCGACTAGTAGACATTCAGTACTTC
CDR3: CASSEARLVDIQYF

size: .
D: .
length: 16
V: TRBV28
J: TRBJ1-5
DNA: TGTGCCAGCACTTTATGGGCATGGGAGGGTAATCAGCCCCAGCATTTT
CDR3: CASTLWAWEGNQPQHF

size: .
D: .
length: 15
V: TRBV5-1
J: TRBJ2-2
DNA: TGCGCCAGCAGCTTGTGGGGGGAGAACACCGGGGAGCTGTTTTTT
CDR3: CASSLWGENTGELFF

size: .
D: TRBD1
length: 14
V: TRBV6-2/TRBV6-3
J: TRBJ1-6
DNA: TGTGCCAGCAGTTACGGTACAGGGGGGTCACCCCTCCACTTT
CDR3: CASSYGTGGSPLHF

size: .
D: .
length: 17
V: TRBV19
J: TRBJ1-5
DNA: TGTGCCAGTAGTACGACAAGAAGACAGAATAGCAATCAGACCCAGCATTTT
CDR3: CASSTTRRQNSNQTQHF

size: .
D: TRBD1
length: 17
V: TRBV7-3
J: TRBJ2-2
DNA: TGTGCCAGCAGCTTAGGCGTGACAGGGGTATTTGCCGGGGAGCTGTTTTTT
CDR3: CASSLGVTGVFAGELFF

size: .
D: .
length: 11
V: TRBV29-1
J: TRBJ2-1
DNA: TGCAGCGTTCAGAGATACAATGAGCAGTTCTTC
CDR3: CSVQRYNEQFF

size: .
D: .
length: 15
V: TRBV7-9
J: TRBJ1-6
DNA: TGTGCCAGCAGCTTATACGGAGAAAGGGGTTCACCCCTCCACTTT
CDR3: CASSLYGERGSPLHF

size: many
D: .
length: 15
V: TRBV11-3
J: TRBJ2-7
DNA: TGTGCCAGCAGCTTATCAGGGACCAAAACCTACGAGCAGTACTTC
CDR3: CASSLSGTKTYEQYF

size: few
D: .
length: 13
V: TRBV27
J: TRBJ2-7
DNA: TGTGCCAGCAGTTTGTGGACGGGTAGCGAGCAGTACTTC
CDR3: CASSLWTGSEQYF

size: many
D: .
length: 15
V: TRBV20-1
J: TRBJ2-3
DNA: TGCAGTGCTAGCGACGGGACTTCCTTCACAGATACGCAGTATTTT
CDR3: CSASDGTSFTDTQYF

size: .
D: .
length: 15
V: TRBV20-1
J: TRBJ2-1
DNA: TGCAGTGCTAGAGCGTTAAACCTAGCCTACAATGAGCAGTTCTTC
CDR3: CSARALNLAYNEQFF

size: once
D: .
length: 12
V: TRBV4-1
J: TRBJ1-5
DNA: TGCGCCAGCAGCAGCGTCGGTCAGCCCCAGCATTTT
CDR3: CASSSVGQPQHF

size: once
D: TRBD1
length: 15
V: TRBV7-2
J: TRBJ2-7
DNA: TGTGCCAGCCAACTAGGAACAGGGGCTCGCGGAGAGCAGTACTTC
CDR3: CASQLGTGARGEQYF

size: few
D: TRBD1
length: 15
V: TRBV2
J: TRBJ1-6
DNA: TGTGCCAGCAGTGTTCCCAGGGGGCTGGGTTCACCCCTCCACTTT
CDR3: CASSVPRGLGSPLHF

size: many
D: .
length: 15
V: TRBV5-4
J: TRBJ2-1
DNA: TGTGCCGCCAAAACCCCGGGCCTACTCAGCAATGAGCAGTTCTTC
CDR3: CAAKTPGLLSNEQFF

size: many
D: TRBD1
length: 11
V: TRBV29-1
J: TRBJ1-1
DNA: TGCAGCGTTAGGACAGGGGGCGAGGCTTTCTTT
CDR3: CSVRTGGEAFF

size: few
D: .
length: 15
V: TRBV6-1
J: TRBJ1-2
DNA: TGTGCCAGCAGTGAGGCGAGGCAGGGGCGACCTGGCTACACCTTC
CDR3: CASSEARQGRPGYTF

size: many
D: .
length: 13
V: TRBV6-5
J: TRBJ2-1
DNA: TGTGCCAGCAGTTACGACAGATACAATGAGCAGTTCTTC
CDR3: CASSYDRYNEQFF

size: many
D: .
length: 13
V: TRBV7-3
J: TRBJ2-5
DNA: TGTGCCAGCAGCAAGGGACACTTGGAGACCCAGTACTTC
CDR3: CASSKGHLETQYF

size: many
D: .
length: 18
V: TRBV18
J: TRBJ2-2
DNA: TGTGCCAGCTCCTTCGCTCAACAACCGGACTCGAACACCGGGGAGCTGTTTTTT
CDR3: CASSFAQQPDSNTGELFF

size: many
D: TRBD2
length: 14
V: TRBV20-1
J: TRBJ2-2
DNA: TGCAGTGCTAGTTGGGCTAGCGGTACCGGGGAGCTGTTTTTT
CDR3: CSASWASGTGELFF

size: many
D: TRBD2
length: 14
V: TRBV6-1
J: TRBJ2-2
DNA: TGTGCCTCCGGACTAGCGGGAGAGGGCGGGGAGCTGTTTTTT
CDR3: CASGLAGEGGELFF

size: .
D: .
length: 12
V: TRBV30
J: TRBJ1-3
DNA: TGTGCCTGGGACCTCGACGGAAACACCATATATTTT
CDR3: CAWDLDGNTIYF

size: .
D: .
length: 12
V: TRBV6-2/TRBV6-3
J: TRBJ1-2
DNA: TGTGCCAGCAGTTGGTCGATAAGTGGCTACACCTTC
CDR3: CASSWSISGYTF

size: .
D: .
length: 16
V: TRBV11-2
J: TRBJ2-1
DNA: TGTGCCAGCAGCTGGTTTACAAGGATCTCCTACAATGAGCAGTTCTTC
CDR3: CASSWFTRISYNEQFF

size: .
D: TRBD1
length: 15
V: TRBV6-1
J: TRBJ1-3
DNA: TGTGCCAGCACCAGCACTTCAGGGGGCGGAAACACCATATATTTT
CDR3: CASTSTSGGGNTIYF

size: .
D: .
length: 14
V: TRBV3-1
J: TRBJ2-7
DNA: TGTGCCAGCATCCAAACCAGGGGTGCCTACGAGCAGTACTTC
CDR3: CASIQTRGAYEQYF

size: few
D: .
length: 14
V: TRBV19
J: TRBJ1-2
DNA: TGTGCCAGTAGTCCCCAGGGGATACTCTATGGATACACCTTC
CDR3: CASSPQGILYGYTF

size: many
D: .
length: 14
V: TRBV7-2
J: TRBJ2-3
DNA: TGTGCCAGCAGCGCCCAGAGCAGGGGTGATACGCAGTATTTT
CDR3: CASSAQSRGDTQYF

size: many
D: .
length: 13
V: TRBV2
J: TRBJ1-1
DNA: TGTGCCAGCAGCAGTATCAGACAGTCCGAAGCTTTCTTT
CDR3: CASSSIRQSEAFF

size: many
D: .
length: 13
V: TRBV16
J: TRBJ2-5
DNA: TGTGCCAGCAGCCAATCTCCGCAAGAGACCCAGTACTTC
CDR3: CASSQSPQETQYF

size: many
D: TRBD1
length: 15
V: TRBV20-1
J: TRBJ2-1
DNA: TGCAGTGCTGGACAGGGAGGACTTGGTGGGAATGAGCAGTTCTTC
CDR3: CSAGQGGLGGNEQFF